This TCR beta chain was documented in a study of blood T cell repertoires in COVID-19. The wider study: The study drew acute and convalescent COVID-19 samples from the United States, Italy and Spain. In each case, the material was cDNA or gDNA derived from T cells, B-cell-depleted T cells, or PBMCs.

Measured with immunoSEQ multiplex PCR; TCRdb has only the in-frame clones, and not every one. The table lists about 170,000 clones, around 81% of them singletons. This CDR3 comprises 16 residues. CDR1 and CDR2 (germline): LGHDT, YNNKEL (reference sequence). V lost 5 bases to trimming and J lost 0 bases; unmatched junction nucleotides: 7. Seattle researchers signed up patients amid active infection and tracked them longitudinally. This clone was counted a single time. The receptor was isolated from a woman at least 80 years old with COVID-19, enrolled during active disease. The sample comprised peripheral blood. V usage is TRBV3-1 (or the pseudogene TRBV3-2) and J usage is TRBJ2-3, with 8 bases fitting TRBD2. CDR3 coding DNA: TGTGCCAGCAGCAGCCTAGCGGGTACTAGCACAGATACGCAGTATTTT. Translating gives CASSSLAGTSTDTQYF.